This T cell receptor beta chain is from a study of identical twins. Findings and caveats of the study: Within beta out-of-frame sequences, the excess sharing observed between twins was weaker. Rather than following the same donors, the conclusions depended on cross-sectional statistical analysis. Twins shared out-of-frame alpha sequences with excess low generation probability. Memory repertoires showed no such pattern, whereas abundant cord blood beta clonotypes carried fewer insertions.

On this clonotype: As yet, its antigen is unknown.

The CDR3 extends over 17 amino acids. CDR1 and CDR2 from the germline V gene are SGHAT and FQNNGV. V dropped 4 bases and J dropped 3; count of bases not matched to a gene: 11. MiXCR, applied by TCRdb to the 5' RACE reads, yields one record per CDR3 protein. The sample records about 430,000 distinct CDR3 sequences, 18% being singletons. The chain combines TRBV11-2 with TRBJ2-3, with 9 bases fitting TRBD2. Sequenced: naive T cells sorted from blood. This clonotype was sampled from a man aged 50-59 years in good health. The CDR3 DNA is TGTGCCAGCAGCTACACATCGTCAAGCGGGGGGACAGATACGCAGTATTTT. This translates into CASSYTSSSGGTDTQYF.